This T cell receptor beta chain was obtained from a study of identical twins. Whole-study findings and limits: The degree of excess twin sharing was weaker in beta out-of-frame sequences.

This CDR3 comprises 14 residues. V dropped 6 bases and J dropped 0 bases, with 11 bases sitting between them. CDR1 SQVTM and CDR2 ANQGSEA come from the germline V gene. This clonotype has at least ten counts. The antigen remains undetermined. A template switching step contributed a universal primer site, while unique molecular identifiers were present in the cDNA. MiXCR was run by TCRdb on the 5' RACE reads, yielding one entry per CDR3 protein. The sample has roughly 290,000 distinct CDR3 sequences, about 8.1% seen once. The sample was also reused in another study, on yellow fever vaccine responses in identical twins.

Sequenced material: memory (CD45RO+) T cells sorted from blood. This chain joins TRBV29-1 and TRBJ2-2; D unclear. This TCR came from a woman between 18 and 29 years old in good health. CDR3 residues: CSVAWDTNTGELFF. The CDR3 DNA reads TGCAGCGTCGCCTGGGATACGAACACCGGGGAGCTGTTTTTT.